The clone carrying this T cell receptor (beta chain) came up a few times. Its specificity is not known. It was template switching that added a universal primer site, and there were unique molecular identifiers on the cDNA. TCRdb recomputed calls from the 5' RACE reads with MiXCR, one row per CDR3 protein. The sample records more than 400,000 distinct CDR3 sequences, around 15% being singletons. This entry is derived from a study of identical twins. Notes on the study in general: For zero-insertion analyses, partial confounding could come from invariant MAIT and iNKT cells. In cord blood, abundant beta clonotypes had fewer insertions; memory showed no trend.

Looked up from germline, CDR1 is SEHNR and CDR2 is FQNEAQ (reference sequence). CDR3 length: 15 amino acids. V gave up 1 base and J gave up 10 bases, with 17 bases separating them. This same sample was also part of a study on yellow fever vaccine responses in identical twins.

Sequences were obtained from CD4+ T cells sorted from blood. This clonotype was obtained from a woman aged 18-30 years in good health. The chain combines TRBV7-9 with TRBJ2-1; D perhaps matches TRBD2 (6 bases). CDR3 region: CASSLGAGGDGEQFF. CDR3 DNA sequence: TGTGCCAGCAGCTTAGGCGCAGGCGGGGACGGGGAGCAGTTCTTC.